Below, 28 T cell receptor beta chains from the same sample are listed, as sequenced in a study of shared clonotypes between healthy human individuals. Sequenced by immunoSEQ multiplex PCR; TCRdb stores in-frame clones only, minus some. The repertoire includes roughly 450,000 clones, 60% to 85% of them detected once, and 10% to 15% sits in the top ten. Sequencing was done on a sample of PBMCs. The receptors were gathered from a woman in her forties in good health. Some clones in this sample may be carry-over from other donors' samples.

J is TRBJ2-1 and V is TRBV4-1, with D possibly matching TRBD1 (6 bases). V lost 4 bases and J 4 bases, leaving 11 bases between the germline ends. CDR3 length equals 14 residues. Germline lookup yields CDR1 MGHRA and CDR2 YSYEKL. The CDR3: CASSRGGLYNEQFF. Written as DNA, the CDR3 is TGCGCCAGCAGCCGTGGGGGCCTGTACAATGAGCAGTTCTTC.

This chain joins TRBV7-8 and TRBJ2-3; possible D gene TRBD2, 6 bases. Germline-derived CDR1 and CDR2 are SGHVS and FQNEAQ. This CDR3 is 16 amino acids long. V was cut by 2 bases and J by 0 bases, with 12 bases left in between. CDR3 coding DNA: TGTGCCAGCAGCTTATTAGCGGCTTCTAGCACAGATACGCAGTATTTT. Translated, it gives CASSLLAASSTDTQYF.

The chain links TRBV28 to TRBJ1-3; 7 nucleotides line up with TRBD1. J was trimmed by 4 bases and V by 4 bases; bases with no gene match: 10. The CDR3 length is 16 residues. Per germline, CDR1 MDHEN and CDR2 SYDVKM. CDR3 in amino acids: CASSSLGQVEGNTIYF. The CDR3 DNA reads TGTGCCAGCAGTTCACTCGGACAGGTGGAAGGAAACACCATATATTTT.

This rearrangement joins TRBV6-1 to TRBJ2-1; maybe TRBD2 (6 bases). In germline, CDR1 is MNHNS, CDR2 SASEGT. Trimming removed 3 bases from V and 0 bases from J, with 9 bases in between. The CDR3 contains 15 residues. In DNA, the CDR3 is TGTGCCAGCAGTGACGGAGGGAGCTCCTACAATGAGCAGTTCTTC. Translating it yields CASSDGGSSYNEQFF.

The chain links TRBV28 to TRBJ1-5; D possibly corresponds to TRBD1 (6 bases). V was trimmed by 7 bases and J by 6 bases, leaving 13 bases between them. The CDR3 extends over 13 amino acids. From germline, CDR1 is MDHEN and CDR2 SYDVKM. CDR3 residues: CASKVGGGQPQHF. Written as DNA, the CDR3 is TGTGCCAGCAAGGTAGGGGGTGGTCAGCCCCAGCATTTT. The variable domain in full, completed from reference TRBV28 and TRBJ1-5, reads DVKVTQSSRYLVKRTGEKVFLECVQDMDHENMFWYRQDPGLGLRLIYFSYDVKMKEKGDIPEGYSVSREKKERFSLILESASTNQTSMYLCASKVGGGQPQHFGDGTRLSIL.

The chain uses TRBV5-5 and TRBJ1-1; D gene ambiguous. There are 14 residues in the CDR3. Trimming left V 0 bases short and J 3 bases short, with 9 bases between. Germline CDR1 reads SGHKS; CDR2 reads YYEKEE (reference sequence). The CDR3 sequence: CASSLAWADTEAFF. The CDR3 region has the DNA TGTGCCAGCAGCTTGGCCTGGGCGGACACTGAAGCTTTCTTT.

The CDR3 DNA reads as TGTGCCTGGAGTGTTGGGGGACAGGGGGTAGGCGGCTACACCTTC. It codes for CAWSVGGQGVGGYTF. V gene TRBV30 combines with J gene TRBJ1-2; 11 bases map to TRBD1. J lost 8 bases, V lost 0 bases, and 8 bases had no gene match. CDR3 length: 15 amino acids. Germline CDR1 reads GTSNPN; CDR2 reads SVGIG (reference sequence).

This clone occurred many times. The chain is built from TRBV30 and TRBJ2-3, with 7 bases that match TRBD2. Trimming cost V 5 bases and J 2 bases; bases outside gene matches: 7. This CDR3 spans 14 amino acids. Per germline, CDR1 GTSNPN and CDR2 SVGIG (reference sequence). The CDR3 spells CAWVGGGFTDTQYF. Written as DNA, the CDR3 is TGTGCCTGGGTTGGGGGGGGATTCACAGATACGCAGTATTTT.

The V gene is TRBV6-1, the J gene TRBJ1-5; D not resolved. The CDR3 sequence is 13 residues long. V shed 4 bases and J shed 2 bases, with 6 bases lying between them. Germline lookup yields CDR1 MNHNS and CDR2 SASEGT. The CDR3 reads CASSVMGNQPQHF. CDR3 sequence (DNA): TGTGCCAGCAGTGTTATGGGCAATCAGCCCCAGCATTTT.

CDR3 in amino acids: CASSARLANEQFF. In DNA, the CDR3 is TGTGCCAGCAGCGCCCGACTAGCCAATGAGCAGTTCTTC. The chain employs TRBV7-2 and TRBJ2-1; 7 bases are shared with TRBD2. This CDR3 region has 13 residues. Losses at the gene ends were 5 bases for V and 6 bases for J; bases not matched to a gene: 4. Germline CDR1 reads SGHTA; CDR2 reads FQGNSA.

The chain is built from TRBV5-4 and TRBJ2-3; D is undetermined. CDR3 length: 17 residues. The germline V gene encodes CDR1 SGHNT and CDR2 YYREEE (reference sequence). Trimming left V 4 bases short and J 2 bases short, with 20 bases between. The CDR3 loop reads CASSPDPDGFDTDTQYF. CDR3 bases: TGTGCCAGCAGCCCCGATCCGGACGGTTTCGACACAGATACGCAGTATTTT. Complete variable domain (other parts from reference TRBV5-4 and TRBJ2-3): ETGVTQSPTHLIKTRGQQVTLRCSSQSGHNTVSWYQQALGQGPQFIFQYYREEENGRGNFPPRFSGLQFPNYSSELNVNALELDDSALYLCASSPDPDGFDTDTQYFGPGTRLTVL.

CDR3 DNA sequence: TGTGCCACCAGCAAGGGGACCCTGGCTGGAAACACCATATATTTT. It codes for CATSKGTLAGNTIYF. The chain uses TRBV15 and TRBJ1-3, with D perhaps TRBD1 (5 bases). V shed 4 bases and J shed 2 bases, with 12 bases lying between them. Per germline, CDR1 LNHNV and CDR2 YYDKDF (reference sequence). CDR3 length: 15 residues.

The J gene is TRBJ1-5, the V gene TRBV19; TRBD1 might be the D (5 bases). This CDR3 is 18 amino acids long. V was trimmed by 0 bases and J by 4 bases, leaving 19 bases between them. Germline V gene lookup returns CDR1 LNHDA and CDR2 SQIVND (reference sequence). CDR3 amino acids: CASSIDGGGFGINQPQHF. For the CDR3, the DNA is TGTGCCAGTAGTATAGACGGGGGAGGCTTCGGTATAAATCAGCCCCAGCATTTT.

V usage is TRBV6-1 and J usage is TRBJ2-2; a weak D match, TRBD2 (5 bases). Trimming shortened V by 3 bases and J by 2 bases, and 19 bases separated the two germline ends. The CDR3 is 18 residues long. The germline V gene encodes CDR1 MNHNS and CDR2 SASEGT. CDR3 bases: TGTGCCAGCAGTGACCCGCATCGGGGTCTCCAAAACACCGGGGAGCTGTTTTTT. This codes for CASSDPHRGLQNTGELFF.

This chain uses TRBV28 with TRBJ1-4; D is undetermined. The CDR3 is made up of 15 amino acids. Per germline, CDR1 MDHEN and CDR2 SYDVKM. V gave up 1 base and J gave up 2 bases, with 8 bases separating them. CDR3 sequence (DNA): TGTGCCAGCAGTTTATCACTGGGGACTAATGAAAAACTGTTTTTT. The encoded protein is CASSLSLGTNEKLFF.

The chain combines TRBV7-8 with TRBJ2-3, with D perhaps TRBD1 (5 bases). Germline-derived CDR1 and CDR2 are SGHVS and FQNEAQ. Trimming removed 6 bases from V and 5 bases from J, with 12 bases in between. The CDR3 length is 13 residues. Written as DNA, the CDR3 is TGTGCCAGCAGGGCAGGGCAGGTAGATACGCAGTATTTT. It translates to CASRAGQVDTQYF.

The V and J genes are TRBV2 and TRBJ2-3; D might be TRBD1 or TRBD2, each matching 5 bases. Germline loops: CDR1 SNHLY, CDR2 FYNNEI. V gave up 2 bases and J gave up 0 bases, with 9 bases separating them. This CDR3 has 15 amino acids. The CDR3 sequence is CASSERDASTDTQYF. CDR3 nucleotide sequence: TGTGCCAGCAGTGAACGGGACGCCAGCACAGATACGCAGTATTTT.

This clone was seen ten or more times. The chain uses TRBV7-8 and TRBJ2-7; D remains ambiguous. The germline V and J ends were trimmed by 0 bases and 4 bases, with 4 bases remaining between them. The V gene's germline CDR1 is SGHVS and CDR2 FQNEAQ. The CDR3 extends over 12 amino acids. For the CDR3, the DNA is TGTGCCAGCAGCTTAGCGAGGTACGAGCAGTACTTC. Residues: CASSLARYEQYF.

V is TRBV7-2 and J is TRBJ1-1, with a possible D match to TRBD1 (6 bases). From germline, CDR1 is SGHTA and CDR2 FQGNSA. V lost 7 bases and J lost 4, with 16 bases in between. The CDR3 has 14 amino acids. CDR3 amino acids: CASNIQGASTEAFF. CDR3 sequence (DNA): TGTGCCAGCAACATACAGGGCGCGAGCACTGAAGCTTTCTTT.

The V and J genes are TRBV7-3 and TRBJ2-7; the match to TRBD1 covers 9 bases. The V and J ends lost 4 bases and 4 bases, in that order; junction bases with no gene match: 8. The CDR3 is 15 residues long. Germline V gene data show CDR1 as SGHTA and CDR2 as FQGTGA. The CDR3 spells CASSYTGGRLYEQYF. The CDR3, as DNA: TGTGCCAGCAGCTACACAGGGGGCCGCCTTTACGAGCAGTACTTC.

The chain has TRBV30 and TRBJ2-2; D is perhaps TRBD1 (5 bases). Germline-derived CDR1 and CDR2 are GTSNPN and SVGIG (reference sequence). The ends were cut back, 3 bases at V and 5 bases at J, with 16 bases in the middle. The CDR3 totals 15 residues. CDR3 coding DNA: TGTGCCTGGAGGCTCAGGGTTGGGGCGACCGGGGAGCTGTTTTTT. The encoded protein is CAWRLRVGATGELFF. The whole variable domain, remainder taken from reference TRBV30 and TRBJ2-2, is SQTIHQWPATLVQPVGSPLSLECTVEGTSNPNLYWYRQAAGRGLQLLFYSVGIGQISSEVPQNLSASRPQDRQFILSSKKLLLSDSGFYLCAWRLRVGATGELFFGEGSRLTVL.

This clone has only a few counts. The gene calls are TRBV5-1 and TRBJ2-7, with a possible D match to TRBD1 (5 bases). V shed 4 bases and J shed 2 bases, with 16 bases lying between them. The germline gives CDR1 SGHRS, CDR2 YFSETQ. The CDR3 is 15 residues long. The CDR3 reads CASSPQGSRPYEQYF. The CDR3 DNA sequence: TGCGCCAGCAGCCCCCAGGGCTCAAGGCCCTACGAGCAGTACTTC.

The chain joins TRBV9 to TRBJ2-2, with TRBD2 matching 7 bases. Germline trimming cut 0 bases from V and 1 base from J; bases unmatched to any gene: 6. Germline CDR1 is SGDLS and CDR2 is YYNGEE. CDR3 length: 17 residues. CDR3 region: CASSVAWGGRNTGELFF. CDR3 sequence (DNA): TGTGCCAGCAGCGTAGCCTGGGGCGGGAGGAACACCGGGGAGCTGTTTTTT.

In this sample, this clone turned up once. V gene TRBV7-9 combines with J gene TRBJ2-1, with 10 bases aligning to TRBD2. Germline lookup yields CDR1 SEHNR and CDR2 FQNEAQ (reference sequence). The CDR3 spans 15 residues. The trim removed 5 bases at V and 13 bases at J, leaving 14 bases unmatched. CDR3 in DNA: TGTGCCAGCAGCCGGACTAGCGGTACTTCGGGAGCCCAGTTCTTC. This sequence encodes CASSRTSGTSGAQFF.

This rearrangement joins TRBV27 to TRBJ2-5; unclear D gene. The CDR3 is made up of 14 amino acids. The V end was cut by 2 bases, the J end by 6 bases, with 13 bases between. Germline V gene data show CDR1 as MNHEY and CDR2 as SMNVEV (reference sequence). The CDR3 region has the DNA TGTGCCAGCAGTTTAGATCGGGCCGCTCAGACCCAGTACTTC. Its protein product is CASSLDRAAQTQYF.

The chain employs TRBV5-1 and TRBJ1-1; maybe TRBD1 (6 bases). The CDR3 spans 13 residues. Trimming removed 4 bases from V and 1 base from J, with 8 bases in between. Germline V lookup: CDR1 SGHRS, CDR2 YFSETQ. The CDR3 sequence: CASSRDTNTEAFF. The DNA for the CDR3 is TGCGCCAGCAGCCGGGACACGAACACTGAAGCTTTCTTT.

The DNA of the CDR3 is TGTGCCAGCATCCGGGGGATTAATGAAAAACTGTTTTTT. Protein product: CASIRGINEKLFF. V usage is TRBV6-1 and J usage is TRBJ1-4; D is possibly TRBD1 (5 bases). Trimming took off 7 bases at V and 4 bases at J, with 10 bases between the two ends. This CDR3 spans 13 amino acids. CDR1 is MNHNS, CDR2 SASEGT, per germline.

The CDR3 is CASSDQTPQETQYF. The CDR3, as DNA: TGTGCCAGCAGTGACCAGACACCTCAAGAGACCCAGTACTTC. The rearrangement uses TRBV2 and TRBJ2-5, with D unresolved. V lost 3 bases and J lost 2, with 10 bases in between. This CDR3 has 14 residues. The germline V gene encodes CDR1 SNHLY and CDR2 FYNNEI.